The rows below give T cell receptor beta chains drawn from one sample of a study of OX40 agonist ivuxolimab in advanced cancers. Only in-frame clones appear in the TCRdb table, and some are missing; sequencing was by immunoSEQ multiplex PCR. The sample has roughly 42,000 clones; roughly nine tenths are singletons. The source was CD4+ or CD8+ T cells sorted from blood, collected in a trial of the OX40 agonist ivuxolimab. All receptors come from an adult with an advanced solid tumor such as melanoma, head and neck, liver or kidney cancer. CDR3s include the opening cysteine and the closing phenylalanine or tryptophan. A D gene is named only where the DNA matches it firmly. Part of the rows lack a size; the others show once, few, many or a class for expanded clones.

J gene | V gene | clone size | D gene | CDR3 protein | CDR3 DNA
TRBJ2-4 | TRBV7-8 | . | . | CASSSLVDLAKNIQYF | TGTGCCAGCAGCTCACTAGTGGACTTAGCCAAAAACATTCAGTACTTC
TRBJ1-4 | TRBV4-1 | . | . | CASSQGPPTGGLFF | TGCGCCAGCAGCCAAGGGCCGCCAACCGGGGGACTGTTTTTT
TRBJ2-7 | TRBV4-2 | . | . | CASSQRGWGESYEQYF | TGTGCCAGCAGCCAAAGAGGTTGGGGCGAATCCTACGAGCAGTACTTC
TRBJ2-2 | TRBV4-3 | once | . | CASSQDGGLGTGELFF | TGCGCCAGCAGCCAAGATGGGGGGCTAGGCACCGGGGAGCTGTTTTTT
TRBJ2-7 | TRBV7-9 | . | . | CASSLGVTGNYEQYF | TGTGCCAGCAGCTTAGGAGTCACGGGAAACTACGAGCAGTACTTC
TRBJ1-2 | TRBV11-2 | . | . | CASSLALGGRYGYTF | TGTGCCAGCAGCTTAGCTCTAGGGGGGCGCTATGGCTACACCTTC
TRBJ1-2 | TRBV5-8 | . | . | CASSYRDRDYGYTF | TGTGCCAGCAGCTACCGGGACCGCGACTATGGCTACACCTTC
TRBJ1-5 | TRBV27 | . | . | CASSFRVGLDSGQPQHF | TGTGCCAGCAGTTTCAGAGTGGGTCTGGACAGCGGACAGCCCCAGCATTTT
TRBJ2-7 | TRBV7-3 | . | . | CASSLRVNGEQYF | TGTGCCAGCAGCCTAAGGGTAAACGGGGAGCAGTACTTC
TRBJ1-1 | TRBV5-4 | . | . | CASSLEGRRTEAFF | TGTGCCAGTAGCTTGGAGGGCCGCCGGACTGAAGCTTTCTTT
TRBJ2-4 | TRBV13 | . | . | CASSPLGGGSKNIQYF | TGTGCCAGCAGCCCCCTGGGAGGCGGATCCAAAAACATTCAGTACTTC
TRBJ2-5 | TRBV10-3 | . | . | CAISSRGNQETQYF | TGTGCCATCAGCTCCAGGGGAAACCAAGAGACCCAGTACTTC
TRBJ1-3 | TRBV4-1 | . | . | CASSPSGNTIYF | TGCGCCAGCAGCCCATCTGGAAACACCATATATTTT
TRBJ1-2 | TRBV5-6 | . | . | CASTVSRGLNYGYTF | TGTGCCAGCACTGTGAGCAGGGGACTTAACTATGGCTACACCTTC
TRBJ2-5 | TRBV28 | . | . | CASSLKGKQETQYF | TGTGCCAGCAGTTTAAAGGGGAAACAAGAGACCCAGTACTTC
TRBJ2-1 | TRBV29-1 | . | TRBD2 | CSVIVGGSYNEQFF | TGCAGCGTAATAGTGGGGGGGTCCTACAATGAGCAGTTCTTC
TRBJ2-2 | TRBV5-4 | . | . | CASSLAGTGSTGELFF | TGTGCCAGCAGCTTGGCCGGAACAGGGTCCACCGGGGAGCTGTTTTTT
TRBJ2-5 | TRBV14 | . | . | CASSPQDTETQYF | TGTGCCAGCAGCCCACAAGATACGGAGACCCAGTACTTC
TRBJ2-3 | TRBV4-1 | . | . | CASSQSQGHTQYF | TGCGCCAGCAGCCAATCACAGGGACATACGCAGTATTTT
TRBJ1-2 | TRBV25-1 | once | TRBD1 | CASSVTGTDLYGYTF | TGTGCCAGCAGTGTCACGGGGACAGACCTATATGGCTACACCTTC
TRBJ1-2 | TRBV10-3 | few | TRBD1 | CAISQTSTGQGAVGYTF | TGTGCCATCAGCCAGACCTCGACGGGACAGGGGGCGGTTGGCTACACCTTC
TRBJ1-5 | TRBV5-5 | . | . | CASSFTGLEQPQHF | TGTGCCAGCAGCTTTACAGGGTTGGAGCAGCCCCAGCATTTT
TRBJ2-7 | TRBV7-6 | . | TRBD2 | CASSRLAGGGSEQYF | TGTGCCAGCAGCAGACTAGCGGGGGGAGGGAGCGAGCAGTACTTC
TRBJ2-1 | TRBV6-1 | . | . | CASNLGGGQGEQFF | TGTGCCAGCAACTTAGGGGGGGGCCAGGGTGAGCAGTTCTTC
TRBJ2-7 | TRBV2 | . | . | CAVPWGVSSGEQYF | TGTGCGGTTCCCTGGGGGGTTTCATCGGGAGAGCAGTACTTC
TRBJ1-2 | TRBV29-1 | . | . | CSVLTTNPQGPTEANYGYTF | TGCAGCGTCCTAACAACGAACCCACAGGGACCCACGGAAGCTAACTATGGCTACACCTTC
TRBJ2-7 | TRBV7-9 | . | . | CASSLAPGRTSSYEQYF | TGTGCCAGCAGCTTAGCCCCGGGTAGGACCAGCTCCTACGAGCAGTACTTC
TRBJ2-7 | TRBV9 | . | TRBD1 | CASSLRGQGYEQYF | TGTGCCAGCAGCCTACGGGGACAGGGCTACGAGCAGTACTTC
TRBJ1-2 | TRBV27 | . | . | CASSLTGGSDGYTF | TGTGCCAGCAGTTTAACGGGAGGATCTGATGGCTACACCTTC
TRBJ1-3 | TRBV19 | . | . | CASSTDSLSGNTIYF | TGTGCCAGTAGCACCGACAGTCTCTCTGGAAACACCATATATTTT
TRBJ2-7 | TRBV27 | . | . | CASSFRASYEQYF | TGTGCCAGCAGTTTCAGGGCCTCCTACGAGCAGTACTTC
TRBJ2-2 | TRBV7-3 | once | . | CASSLRARGTGELFF | TGTGCCAGCAGCTTAAGGGCGAGGGGCACCGGGGAGCTGTTTTTT
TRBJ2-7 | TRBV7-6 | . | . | CASSLGSSYYEQYF | TGTGCCAGCAGCTTAGGCAGCTCATACTACGAGCAGTACTTC
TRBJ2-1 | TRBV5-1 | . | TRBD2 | CASSLASTEAGAYNEQFF | TGCGCCAGCAGCTTGGCCTCGACTGAAGCGGGGGCCTACAATGAGCAGTTCTTC
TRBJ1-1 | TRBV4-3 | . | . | CASSLGRMNTEAFF | TGCGCCAGCAGCCTAGGACGGATGAACACTGAAGCTTTCTTT
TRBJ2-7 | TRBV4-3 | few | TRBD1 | CASSGRTGAPYEQYF | TGCGCCAGCAGCGGACGGACAGGGGCGCCCTACGAGCAGTACTTC
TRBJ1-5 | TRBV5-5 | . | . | CASSLGEISNQPQHF | TGTGCCAGCAGCTTGGGGGAGATCAGCAATCAGCCCCAGCATTTT
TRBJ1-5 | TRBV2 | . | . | CASSEVGYSRGAAQPQHF | TGTGCCAGCAGTGAAGTTGGGTATAGCAGGGGAGCTGCTCAGCCCCAGCATTTT
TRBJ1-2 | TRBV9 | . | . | CASSPSPGQGYYGYTF | TGTGCCAGCAGCCCTAGCCCAGGGCAGGGCTACTATGGCTACACCTTC
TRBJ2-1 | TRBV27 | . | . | CASSLSGDPYNEQFF | TGTGCCAGCAGTTTATCGGGGGACCCCTACAATGAGCAGTTCTTC
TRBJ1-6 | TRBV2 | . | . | CASSESWQGRSSPLHF | TGTGCCAGCAGTGAAAGCTGGCAGGGAAGAAGTTCACCCCTCCACTTT
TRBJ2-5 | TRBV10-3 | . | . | CAIKTGPNQETQYF | TGTGCCATCAAAACGGGACCTAATCAAGAGACCCAGTACTTC
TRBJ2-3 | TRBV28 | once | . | CASRRVITDTQYF | TGTGCCAGCAGGCGGGTTATCACAGATACGCAGTATTTT